This T cell receptor (beta chain) was documented in a study of blood T cells in healthy people across ages (dated by TCRdb to 2013 to 2016). In terms of the full investigation: In model experiments, roughly one uniquely barcoded TCR beta cDNA molecule per two T cells was captured by template switching. To avoid experimental bias, donors of different ages were randomly spread across the sequencing lanes. Using deep sequencing normalized with unique cDNA molecular identifiers, the study measured how TCR beta repertoire diversity changes with age. For two donors (one aged 18 to 29 and one aged 80 or older), the study analyzed two additional independent replicas of 1 million unique cDNA reads from the same blood draw. Four age groups were formed from the donors: young (average around 15 years), middle-aged (around 41), aged (about 68) and long-lived (about 80).

The roughly 39 donors, aged about 6 to 90 years, were systemically healthy Caucasian individuals from Russia. Each donor gave 8 to 10 milliliters of peripheral blood, collected into EDTA-treated Vacutainer tubes. Ficoll-Paque density-gradient centrifugation was used to isolate PBMCs, with at least 6.5 million per sample. Trizol reagent was used to extract total RNA from the PBMCs, yielding at least 5.5 micrograms per sample. Naive CD45RAhigh/CD27high T cell percentages were measured by flow cytometry on a PBMC aliquot from every donor. The study at large found these results: Estimates of total diversity based on one million sequenced T cells were regarded as lower bounds and as underestimates. Observed TCR beta diversity per million T cells fell roughly linearly with age, and a significant reduction was already apparent by age roughly 41. Because the CMV infection status of the donors was unknown, age-related changes in expanded clonotypes may potentially have been confounded. Observed TCR beta diversity correlated strongly with the percentage of naive T cells measured by flow cytometry. Compared with the aged group, more naive CD4+ T cells, fewer expanded clones and increased TCR diversity were shown by the long-lived group, suggesting age selection. Conclusive comparison of naive and antigen-experienced compartments was prevented by the profiling of bulk unsorted PBMCs.

Receptors were amplified or captured by 5' RACE. Instrument on record: Illumina HiSeq 2500. A second PCR of roughly 7 to 12 cycles was run with a J-beta primer mix and a sample-barcoded 5' primer. A template-switch 5' adaptor carrying 12 random nucleotides introduced a unique molecular identifier onto each TCR beta cDNA molecule. Each sample yielded at least 2.5 million CDR3-containing paired-end reads. First-strand cDNA synthesis was performed from all RNA using the Mint cDNA synthesis kit, with priming by a TRBC-specific oligonucleotide. Following uracil-DNA glycosylase treatment, all cDNA underwent a first 18-cycle PCR with the universal primers M1SS and BC2_uni_R. As for the authors' bioinformatics: Normalization of each sample was performed by random selection of 1 million high-quality reads, each carrying a distinct molecular identifier. Reads sharing molecular identifiers were discarded rather than binned into consensus sequences. CDR3 identification, clonotype clustering and error correction used MiTCR with a Q25 quality threshold and the strictest error-elimination algorithm. A nonparametric unseen species model with Euler transformation was used to estimate a lower bound on total TCR beta diversity. TCRdb trimmed the raw reads at Q25, called clones with MiXCR and kept productive beta chains. Every entry covers one CDR3 protein and lists the most common genes and DNA from its rows. For this entry, the V and J calls and clone size follow TCRdb and not the study's own pipeline. Within this sample are approximately 800,000 distinct CDR3 sequences, with 56% of them counted one time only. The top ten clones comprise roughly 25% of the sample.

CDR1 is given as DFQATT and CDR2 as SNEGSKA, both from the germline V gene (reference sequence). At the junction V is shortened by 1 base and J by 6 bases, with 8 bases in between. From its cysteine to its phenylalanine, the CDR3 spans 12 amino acids. This entry keeps only the CDR3 DNA: 36 bases, framed from base 1. On this clonotype itself: Its antigen has not been determined. The sample holds no much larger clone one base away, and base qualities are not on file.

This chain joins TRBV20-1 to TRBJ2-3; no D gene is confidently identified. Sequencing used blood. The TCR sequence derives from a man aged 35-49 years in good health. The bases are TGCAGTGCTAGAGCCCCGGCCGATACGCAGTATTTT. The encoded protein is CSARAPADTQYF.